The rows below give T cell receptor beta chains drawn from one sample of a study of T cell changes during pregnancy in multiple sclerosis. Produced via immunoSEQ multiplex PCR; TCRdb's table is partial and in-frame only. The data hold around 40,000 clones, with 91% observed a single time. The material was CD4+ T cells from peripheral blood mononuclear cells, obtained before pregnancy. These receptors were obtained from a female donor with multiple sclerosis, enrolled in a pregnancy study. Both conserved end residues are part of each CDR3. A D gene is named only where the DNA matches it firmly. Not every row has a clone size; where given, it reads once, few, many or a size class.

size: -; J: TRBJ2-1; V: TRBV6-1; D: TRBD2; DNA: TGTGCCAGCACCCGGACTAGCCTTCATGAGCAGTTCTTC; CDR3: CASTRTSLHEQFF
size: -; J: TRBJ2-3; V: TRBV7-3; D: -; DNA: TGTGCCAGCAGCTTAGGACTGGTGAGCACAGATACGCAGTATTTT; CDR3: CASSLGLVSTDTQYF
size: -; J: TRBJ1-5; V: TRBV6-5; D: -; DNA: TGTGCCAGCAGTCGCGCAGGGAGGACCTGGCCCCAGCATTTT; CDR3: CASSRAGRTWPQHF
size: -; J: TRBJ1-5; V: TRBV5-5; D: TRBD1; DNA: TGTGCCAGCAGTCCCCGGGGGTTACAGGGGCCGCAACCCCAGCATTTT; CDR3: CASSPRGLQGPQPQHF
size: -; J: TRBJ1-5; V: TRBV11-2; D: -; DNA: TGTGCCAGCAGCCTAAGTACAGGGTTGGATCAGCCCCAGCATTTT; CDR3: CASSLSTGLDQPQHF
size: -; J: TRBJ1-2; V: TRBV6-5; D: -; DNA: TGTGCCAGCAGTCTACGGACAGAATCCTATGGCTACACCTTC; CDR3: CASSLRTESYGYTF
size: -; J: TRBJ2-7; V: TRBV2; D: -; DNA: TGTGCCAGCACAGGGGACTCCTACGAGCAGTACTTC; CDR3: CASTGDSYEQYF
size: -; J: TRBJ1-4; V: TRBV27; D: -; DNA: TGTGCCATCCAGTTGTCAACTAATGAAAAACTGTTTTTT; CDR3: CAIQLSTNEKLFF
size: -; J: TRBJ2-6; V: TRBV7-7; D: -; DNA: TGTGCTAGCAGGCCTAGTACAGGGACTGGGGCCAACGTCCTGACTTTC; CDR3: CASRPSTGTGANVLTF
size: once; J: TRBJ2-5; V: TRBV20-1; D: -; DNA: TGCAGTGCTCACAGGGCAGAGACCCAGTACTTC; CDR3: CSAHRAETQYF
size: -; J: TRBJ1-3; V: TRBV5-5; D: -; DNA: TGTGCCAGCAGCTTGCAGGGTAGTGGAAACACCATATATTTT; CDR3: CASSLQGSGNTIYF
size: -; J: TRBJ1-5; V: TRBV7-2; D: TRBD1; DNA: TGTGCCAGCAGGGAGACAGGGGGAGTACAGCCCCAGCATTTT; CDR3: CASRETGGVQPQHF
size: -; J: TRBJ2-1; V: TRBV4-3; D: TRBD2; DNA: TGCGCCAGCAGCTACGCTTGGGGTTTAGCGGGGGGGGGAAATGAGCAGTTCTTC; CDR3: CASSYAWGLAGGGNEQFF
size: -; J: TRBJ1-1; V: TRBV2; D: -; DNA: TGTGCCAGCATCAAGGAGACGGGCACTGAAGCTTTCTTT; CDR3: CASIKETGTEAFF
size: -; J: TRBJ2-5; V: TRBV5-1; D: -; DNA: TGCGCCAGCAGCCCCGGTGCACAAGAGACCCAGTACTTC; CDR3: CASSPGAQETQYF